This entry lists 9 T cell receptor beta chains sequenced from one sample in a study of identical twins. TCRdb reprocessed the 5' RACE reads via MiXCR and lists one record per CDR3 protein. The table has around 1.7 million distinct CDR3 sequences, about 32% seen once. Sequencing used cord blood. Receptors were obtained from a newborn girl in good health.

V is TRBV6-5 and J is TRBJ2-5, with D tentatively TRBD1 (5 bases). V gave up 5 bases and J gave up 2 bases, with 12 bases separating them. The CDR3 loop spans 14 amino acids. Germline V gives CDR1 MNHEY, CDR2 SVGAGI. The CDR3 sequence: CASSAFQGQETQYF. DNA of the CDR3: TGTGCCAGCAGTGCGTTTCAGGGTCAAGAGACCCAGTACTTC.

The chain combines TRBV28 with TRBJ1-2; 9 positions agree with TRBD1. The V gene's germline CDR1 is MDHEN and CDR2 SYDVKM. The ends lost 8 bases at V and 3 bases at J; junction bases unmatched: 7. The CDR3 extends over 14 amino acids. DNA for the CDR3: TGTGCCAGCTTCCGCGGGACAGGGCACTATGGCTACACCTTC. Its translation is CASFRGTGHYGYTF.

Written as DNA, the CDR3 is TGTGCCAGCAAAGAAAGGGGGGCTAGTGGGCCACGCACAGATACGCAGTATTTT. Protein: CASKERGASGPRTDTQYF. The V and J genes are TRBV6-1 and TRBJ2-3, with D possibly being TRBD1 or TRBD2 (6 bases each). The CDR3 length is 18 residues. Trimming stripped 7 bases from V and 1 base from J, with 24 bases between. Germline V gene sequence: CDR1 MNHNS, CDR2 SASEGT.

This clonotype was seen a few times. This chain uses TRBV4-1 with TRBJ1-5; tentative D call: TRBD1 (6 bases). The CDR3 loop spans 15 amino acids. Germline CDR1 MGHRA, CDR2 YSYEKL. Trimming removed 4 bases from V and 2 bases from J, with 12 bases in between. The CDR3 nucleotides read TGCGCCAGCAGCCTGGACAGCGTGGGCAATCAGCCCCAGCATTTT. The encoded protein is CASSLDSVGNQPQHF.

This clonotype came up a few times. The V gene is TRBV20-1, the J gene TRBJ1-4; 8 bases line up with TRBD1. J lost 7 bases, V lost 1 base, and 5 bases had no gene match. In germline, CDR1 is DFQATT, CDR2 SNEGSKA (reference sequence). This CDR3 region has 14 residues. CDR3 bases: TGCAGTGCTAGAGGAAACGGACAGGGTGAAAAACTGTTTTTT. This gives the protein CSARGNGQGEKLFF.

This clonotype appeared a single time. The rearrangement uses TRBV16 and TRBJ1-2, with unresolved D. This CDR3 is built from 13 residues. V was cut by 5 bases and J by 5 bases, with 12 bases left in between. The germline CDR1 and CDR2 sequences are KGHSY and FQNENV. CDR3 loop: CASSVRTSYGYTF. CDR3 bases: TGTGCCAGCAGCGTGCGGACTTCTTATGGCTACACCTTC. Full variable domain (remainder filled in from reference TRBV16 and TRBJ1-2): GEEVAQTPKHLVRGEGQKAKLYCAPIKGHSYVFWYQQVLKNEFKFLISFQNENVFDETGMPKERFSAKCLPNSPCSLEIQATKLEDSAVYFCASSVRTSYGYTFGSGTRLTVV.

The chain joins TRBV2 to TRBJ1-4; possibly TRBD1 for D (6 bases). This CDR3 is 17 amino acids long. V lost 0 bases to trimming and J lost 5 bases, with 16 bases between them. CDR1 and CDR2 (germline): SNHLY, FYNNEI. Written as DNA, the CDR3 is TGTGCCAGCAGTGAAGCGCACGGGATGAGGGGGAATGAAAAACTGTTTTTT. Its translation: CASSEAHGMRGNEKLFF. Together with reference TRBV2 and TRBJ1-4, the CDR3 gives the full variable domain: EPEVTQTPSHQVTQMGQEVILRCVPISNHLYFYWYRQILGQKVEFLVSFYNNEISEKSEIFDDQFSVERPDGSNFTLKIRSTKLEDSAMYFCASSEAHGMRGNEKLFFGSGTQLSVL.

This clonotype was seen a few times. The chain joins TRBV25-1 to TRBJ1-2; 9 bases are shared with TRBD1. Trimming at V came to 1 base and at J to 4 bases, leaving 10 bases not matched to a gene. The CDR3 has 17 residues. From germline, CDR1 is MGHDK and CDR2 SYGVNS. Here the CDR3 reads CASSESGTGRSLYGYTF. The CDR3 DNA reads TGTGCCAGCAGTGAATCTGGGACAGGGCGATCCCTCTATGGCTACACCTTC.

This clonotype turned up a few times. V and J are TRBV9 and TRBJ2-3, with D possibly matching TRBD2 (5 bases). The CDR3 length is 15 residues. Germline V CDR1 and CDR2: SGDLS, YYNGEE. V dropped 0 bases and J dropped 1 base, with 9 bases sitting between them. The CDR3 region has the DNA TGTGCCAGCAGCGTAGAGGTTAGCGGCACAGATACGCAGTATTTT. This gives the protein CASSVEVSGTDTQYF.